Detailed here is one TCR beta chain. This CDR3 spans 13 amino acids. V lost 2 bases and J 5 bases, leaving 7 bases between the germline ends. Germline V gene data show CDR1 as SEHNR and CDR2 as FQNEAQ (reference sequence). Original processing notes: By means of reference gene primer amplification, nucleated cell counts were estimated. Profiled with immunoSEQ multiplex PCR; TCRdb holds only in-frame clones, not every one. That table furnishes V, J and clone size, whereas the DNA furnished D and trimming. The sample lists over 70,000 clones, about 87% occurring once. This sample is drawn from a study of blood T cell repertoires in COVID-19. As for the study in general: There were acute and convalescent COVID-19 samples, and they came from the United States, Italy and Spain. The cDNA or gDNA used as material had been derived from T cells, B-cell-depleted T cells, or PBMCs.

V is TRBV7-9 and J is TRBJ2-1; possibly TRBD2 for D (6 bases). Material: peripheral blood. This receptor was identified in a human donor in a cohort sampled during active COVID-19. Here the CDR3 reads CASSLTGDNEQFF. CDR3 bases: TGTGCCAGCAGCTTAACGGGAGACAATGAGCAGTTCTTC.